This TCR beta chain derives from a study of cytomegalovirus exposure and HLA in healthy donors. Study-level background: A later analysis reported the same platform for the 90 to 150 validation repertoires and the approximately 700 first-cohort repertoires. Findings and limits, study-wide: One later analysis, an examination of the 120 validation repertoires, found that first-cohort TCR clusters tended to co-occur in them.

In regard to this clone: Its specificity is unknown.

The table came from immunoSEQ multiplex PCR; TCRdb's copy has only in-frame clones and leaves some out. The sample has approximately 81,000 clones; approximately 93% are singletons. Sample: PBMCs. This TCR derives from a man between 18 and 29 years old in good health and CMV-seronegative.

This CDR3 is CASRRFMNTEAFF. In DNA form, the CDR3 reads TGTGCCAGCAGGAGGTTCATGAACACTGAAGCTTTCTTT. The chain has TRBV6-6 and TRBJ1-1, with D uncertain. Germline lookup yields CDR1 MNHNY and CDR2 SVGAGI (reference sequence). CDR3 length: 13 residues. With 6 bases removed from V and 0 bases from J, the gap between germline ends came to 8 bases.